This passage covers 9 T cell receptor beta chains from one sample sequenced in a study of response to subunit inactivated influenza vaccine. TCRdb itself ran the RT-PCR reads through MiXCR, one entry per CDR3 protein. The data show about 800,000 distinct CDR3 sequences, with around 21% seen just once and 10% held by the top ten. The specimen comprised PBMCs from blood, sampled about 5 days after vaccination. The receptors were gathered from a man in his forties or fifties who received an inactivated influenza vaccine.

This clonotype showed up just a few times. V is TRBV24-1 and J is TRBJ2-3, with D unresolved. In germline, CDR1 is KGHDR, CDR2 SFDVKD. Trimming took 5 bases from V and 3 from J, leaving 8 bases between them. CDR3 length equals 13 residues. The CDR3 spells CATSVSRTDTQYF. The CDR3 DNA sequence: TGTGCCACCAGTGTTAGTCGGACAGATACGCAGTATTTT.

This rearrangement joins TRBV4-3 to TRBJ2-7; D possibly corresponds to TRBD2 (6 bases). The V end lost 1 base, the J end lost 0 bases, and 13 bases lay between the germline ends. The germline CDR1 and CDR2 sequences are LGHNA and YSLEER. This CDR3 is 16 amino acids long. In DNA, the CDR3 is TGCGCCAGCAGCCAAGGCCCAAGCGGGCGCTCCTACGAGCAGTACTTC. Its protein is CASSQGPSGRSYEQYF.

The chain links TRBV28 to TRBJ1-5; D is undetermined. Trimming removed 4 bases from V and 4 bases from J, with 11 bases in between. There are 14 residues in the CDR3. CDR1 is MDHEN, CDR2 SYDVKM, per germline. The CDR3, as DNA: TGTGCCAGCAGTTATCGGACCGTGAATCAGCCCCAGCATTTT. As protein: CASSYRTVNQPQHF.

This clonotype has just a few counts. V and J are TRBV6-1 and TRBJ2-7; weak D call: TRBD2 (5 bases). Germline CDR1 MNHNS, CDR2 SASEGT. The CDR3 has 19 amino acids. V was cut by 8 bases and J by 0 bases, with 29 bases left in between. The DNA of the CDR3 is TGTGCCAGCGTGAGGACTGTTTCGTGGGCCCTCACTCGCTCCTACGAGCAGTACTTC. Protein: CASVRTVSWALTRSYEQYF.

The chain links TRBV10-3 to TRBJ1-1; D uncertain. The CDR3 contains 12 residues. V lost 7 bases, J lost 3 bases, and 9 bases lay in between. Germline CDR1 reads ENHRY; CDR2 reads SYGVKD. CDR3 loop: CAIKDGDTEAFF. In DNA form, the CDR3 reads TGTGCCATCAAGGACGGAGACACTGAAGCTTTCTTT.

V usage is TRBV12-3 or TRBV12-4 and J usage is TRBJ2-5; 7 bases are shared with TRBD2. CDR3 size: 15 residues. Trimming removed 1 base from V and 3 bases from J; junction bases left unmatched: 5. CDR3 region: CASSLGASGEETQYF. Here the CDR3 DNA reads TGTGCCAGCAGTTTAGGGGCTAGCGGCGAAGAGACCCAGTACTTC.

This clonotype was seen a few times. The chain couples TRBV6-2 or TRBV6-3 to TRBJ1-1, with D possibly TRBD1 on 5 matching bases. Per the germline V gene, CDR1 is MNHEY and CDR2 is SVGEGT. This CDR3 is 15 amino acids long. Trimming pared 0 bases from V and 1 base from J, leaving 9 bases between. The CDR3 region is CASSYSIGGNTEAFF. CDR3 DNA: TGTGCCAGCAGTTACTCGATCGGGGGGAACACTGAAGCTTTCTTT.

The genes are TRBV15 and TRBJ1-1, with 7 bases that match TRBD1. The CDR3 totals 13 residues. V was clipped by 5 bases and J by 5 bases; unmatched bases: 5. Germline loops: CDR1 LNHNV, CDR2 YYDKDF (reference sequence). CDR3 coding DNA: TGTGCCACCAGCGGGGCAGGGGGTACTGAAGCTTTCTTT. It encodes CATSGAGGTEAFF.

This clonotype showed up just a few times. The CDR3 region has the DNA TGCAGTGCTACCATCTTGGGGGCAGTAGGCTACACCTTC. It is translated as CSATILGAVGYTF. V and J are TRBV20-1 and TRBJ1-2, with D perhaps TRBD1 (6 bases). V lost 4 bases and J lost 8, with 17 bases in between. The CDR3 contains 13 residues. Per the germline V gene, CDR1 is DFQATT and CDR2 is SNEGSKA (reference sequence).